This T cell receptor beta chain is drawn from a study of OX40 agonist ivuxolimab in advanced cancers. In germline, CDR1 is SEHNR, CDR2 FQNEAQ (reference sequence). CDR3 length: 13 residues. The J segment lost 7 bases and the V segment lost 8 bases, leaving 7 bases of the junction unmatched. Assay: immunoSEQ multiplex PCR; the TCRdb copy retains only in-frame clones and omits some. The sample lists approximately 82,000 clones; approximately 82% were seen once. The sequencing used CD4+ or CD8+ T cells sorted from blood, collected in a trial of the OX40 agonist ivuxolimab. The TCR was taken from an adult with an advanced solid tumor such as melanoma, head and neck, liver or kidney cancer. The chain links TRBV7-9 to TRBJ2-2, with 7 bases identical to TRBD1. The CDR3 DNA sequence: TGTGCCAGCTTATCCCAGGGGGTCGGGGAGCTGTTTTTT. Encoded protein: CASLSQGVGELFF.